Listed below are T cell receptor beta chains from one sample, sequenced in a study of HIV-infected patients and healthy controls. TCRdb itself ran the 5' RACE reads through MiXCR, one entry per CDR3 protein. The data contain approximately 13,000 distinct CDR3 sequences, 12% of them singletons. The material sequenced was blood, taken during antiretroviral therapy. The source is an adult with HIV infection. The donor label of this sample is uncertain. CDR3s include the opening cysteine and the closing phenylalanine or tryptophan.

V: TRBV5-6
length: 14
J: TRBJ2-7
CDR3: CASSLGGISHEQYF

V: TRBV28
length: 16
J: TRBJ2-4
CDR3: CASSYVLLGAKNIQYF

V: TRBV20-1
length: 14
J: TRBJ2-5
CDR3: CSAGDGGQQETQYF

V: TRBV6-1
length: 15
J: TRBJ2-1
CDR3: CASSDGGFSYNEQFF

V: TRBV7-8
length: 16
J: TRBJ2-7
CDR3: CASSLVAGSLPYEQYF

V: TRBV5-5
length: 17
J: TRBJ2-5
CDR3: CASSLAGWTELQETQYF

V: TRBV6-1
length: 15
J: TRBJ2-1
CDR3: CASSGGGAGYNEQFF

V: TRBV20-1
length: 10
J: TRBJ2-1
CDR3: CSAFYNAQFF

V: TRBV7-3
length: 15
J: TRBJ2-1
CDR3: CASSLNGARGNEQFF

V: TRBV10-3
length: 15
J: TRBJ2-3
CDR3: CAISGTSGGTDTQYF

V: TRBV28
length: 14
J: TRBJ2-5
CDR3: CASSQAGGQETQYF

V: TRBV10-3
length: 14
J: TRBJ2-3
CDR3: CAISQTGVTDTHYF

V: TRBV2
length: 14
J: TRBJ2-5
CDR3: CASSDDRGDETQYF

V: TRBV20-1
length: 17
J: TRBJ2-1
CDR3: CSAPKGSGDGGYNEQFF

V: TRBV5-6
length: 14
J: TRBJ2-2
CDR3: CASSLLADTGELFF

V: TRBV7-8
length: 15
J: TRBJ2-1
CDR3: CASSLGAGGLDEQFF

V: TRBV20-1
length: 15
J: TRBJ2-1
CDR3: CSASRVGTYSNEQFF

V: TRBV7-9
length: 14
J: TRBJ2-3
CDR3: CASSFDRDTDTQYF

V: TRBV5-8
length: 15
J: TRBJ2-7
CDR3: CASSPAGLGSYEQYF

V: TRBV20-1
length: 18
J: TRBJ2-7
CDR3: CSASRVGQVAPLSYEQYF

V: TRBV19
length: 15
J: TRBJ2-1
CDR3: CASGPGGGAANEQFF

V: TRBV7-8
length: 14
J: TRBJ1-6
CDR3: CASSLQTEYSPLHF

V: TRBV12-3/TRBV12-4
length: 15
J: TRBJ2-7
CDR3: CASSALVAGTYEQYF

V: TRBV5-5
length: 15
J: TRBJ2-4
CDR3: CASSLGAPAKNIQYF

V: TRBV15
length: 15
J: TRBJ2-3
CDR3: CATSRVDGGTDTQYF

V: TRBV28
length: 16
J: TRBJ2-7
CDR3: CASSSTGQVNSYEQYF

V: TRBV20-1
length: 15
J: TRBJ2-3
CDR3: CSARDRGGRADTQYF

V: TRBV20-1
length: 14
J: TRBJ2-7
CDR3: CSARDWEQTYEQYF

V: TRBV5-1
length: 13
J: TRBJ1-1
CDR3: CASSLTGPTEAFF

V: TRBV6-5
length: 11
J: TRBJ2-7
CDR3: CASRDSYEQYF

V: TRBV5-4
length: 15
J: TRBJ1-2
CDR3: CASSLARGPNYGYTF

V: TRBV4-2
length: 14
J: TRBJ1-6
CDR3: CASSQRSLNSPLHF

V: TRBV7-3
length: 15
J: TRBJ2-3
CDR3: CASSLQTGGLDTQYF

V: TRBV10-3
length: 13
J: TRBJ1-2
CDR3: CASAQGPNYGYTF

V: TRBV29-1
length: 9
J: TRBJ2-3
CDR3: CSVGDTQYF

V: TRBV20-1
length: 16
J: TRBJ2-7
CDR3: CSARGPSAGLSNEQYF

V: TRBV12-3/TRBV12-4
length: 15
J: TRBJ2-3
CDR3: CASSSRASRGDTQYF

V: TRBV7-2
length: 15
J: TRBJ2-1
CDR3: CASSQDRGEYNEQFF

V: TRBV12-3/TRBV12-4
length: 15
J: TRBJ2-3
CDR3: CASTLRGLSTDTQYF

V: TRBV7-8
length: 17
J: TRBJ2-3
CDR3: CASSSMGSGASTDTQYF

V: TRBV27
length: 14
J: TRBJ2-5
CDR3: CASSWSDTREPQYF

V: TRBV5-1
length: 16
J: TRBJ1-2
CDR3: CASSLEGVAGAYGYTF

V: TRBV11-2
length: 15
J: TRBJ1-1
CDR3: CASSLSGQSFSEAFF

V: TRBV5-8
length: 14
J: TRBJ2-1
CDR3: CASSGDLLRDEQFF

V: TRBV4-2
length: 15
J: TRBJ2-7
CDR3: CASSQDRGLAYEQYF

V: TRBV5-6
length: 12
J: TRBJ1-5
CDR3: CASSLRDRPQHF

V: TRBV6-1
length: 15
J: TRBJ2-7
CDR3: CASSVLLAGVYEQYF

V: TRBV7-6
length: 16
J: TRBJ1-3
CDR3: CASSLDAAFSGNTIYF

V: TRBV7-9
length: 13
J: TRBJ1-1
CDR3: CASGQGVNTEAFF

V: TRBV12-3/TRBV12-4
length: 11
J: TRBJ1-2
CDR3: CASSLVTGYTF

V: TRBV20-1
length: 18
J: TRBJ2-2
CDR3: CSARAYGTGGDNTGELFF

V: TRBV4-1
length: 17
J: TRBJ2-1
CDR3: CASSQVGRGVSHNEQFF

V: TRBV27
length: 13
J: TRBJ2-3
CDR3: CASLARGTDTQYF

V: TRBV5-4
length: 14
J: TRBJ2-5
CDR3: CASSPDSIGETQYF